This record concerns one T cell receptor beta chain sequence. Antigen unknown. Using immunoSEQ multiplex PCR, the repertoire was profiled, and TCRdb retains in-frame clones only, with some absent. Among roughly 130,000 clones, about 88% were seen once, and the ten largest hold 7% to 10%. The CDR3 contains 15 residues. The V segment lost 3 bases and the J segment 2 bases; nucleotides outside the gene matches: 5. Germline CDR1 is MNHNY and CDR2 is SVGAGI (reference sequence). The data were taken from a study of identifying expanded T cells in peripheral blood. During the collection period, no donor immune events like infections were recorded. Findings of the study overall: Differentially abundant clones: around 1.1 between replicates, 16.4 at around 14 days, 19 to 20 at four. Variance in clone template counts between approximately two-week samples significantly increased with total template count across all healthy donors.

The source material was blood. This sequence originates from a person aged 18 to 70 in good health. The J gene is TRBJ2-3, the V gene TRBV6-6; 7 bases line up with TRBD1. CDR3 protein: CASSYQGVFTDTQYF. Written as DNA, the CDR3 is TGTGCCAGCAGTTATCAGGGGGTGTTCACAGATACGCAGTATTTT.